The T cell receptor beta chain under discussion was sequenced for a study of T cells in Graves' hyperthyroidism and ophthalmopathy. J was trimmed by 6 bases and V by 11 bases; bases with no gene match: 9. CDR1 is ENHRY and CDR2 is SYGVKD in the germline V gene. This CDR3 region has 13 residues. Template material for amplifying TCR beta CDR3 regions consisted of RNA transcripts. The study used the HTBI primer set for a first-round RT-PCR of the TCR CDR3. TCRdb itself ran the multiplex PCR reads through MiXCR, one entry per CDR3 protein. Among 250,000 to 300,000 distinct CDR3 sequences, 15% to 20% were seen once, and the ten largest hold about 35%.

Specimen: blood. This sequence joins TRBV10-3 and TRBJ2-7; 11 nucleotides line up with TRBD2. This clonotype originated in a middle-aged man with Graves' ophthalmopathy. CDR3 sequence reads: CAVTSGSYSEQYF. CDR3 in DNA: TGTGCCGTCACTAGCGGGAGCTATAGCGAGCAGTACTTC.